This T cell receptor beta chain was recovered during a study of shared clonotypes between healthy human individuals. Cells designated naive CD8 were CD45RO-negative and were positively selected for CCR7, with terminally differentiated effector memory CD45RA+ cells excluded. Using immunoSEQ multiplex PCR, the repertoire was profiled, and TCRdb retains in-frame clones only, with some absent. The sample carries about 590,000 clones, about 95% recorded once. The source of this sequence is a young woman in good health. The sequencing input was naive CD8+ T cells sorted from blood.

The CDR3 coding sequence is TGTGCCAGCAGTCTCGGGACAGTCTATGGCTACACCTTC. Translated, it gives CASSLGTVYGYTF. The chain employs TRBV14 and TRBJ1-2; TRBD1 aligns across 7 bases. Germline V gives CDR1 SGHDN, CDR2 FVKESK. The CDR3 is 13 amino acids. J gave up 4 bases and V 6 bases, and 5 bases lay outside the gene matches.